The sample holds a few counts of the clone carrying this TCR beta chain. The antigen is unknown. This specimen belongs to a study of cytomegalovirus exposure and HLA in healthy donors. The length of the CDR3 is 14 residues. Per germline, CDR1 LNHDA and CDR2 SQIVND (reference sequence). V lost 5 bases, J lost 0 bases, and 8 bases lay in between. Study outcomes and limitations: Most TCR sequences showed up rarely, but some public TCRs showed up in many donors.

The primer mix had 60 Vbeta and 13 Jbeta primers. The assay was immunoSEQ multiplex PCR, and TCRdb's table has in-frame clones only and misses some. Here the sample spans about 150,000 clones, more than 80% being singletons. This receptor was obtained from a man younger than 35 in good health and CMV-seronegative. The chain links TRBV19 to TRBJ1-5; D uncertain. The sample taken for sequencing was PBMCs. CDR3 coding DNA: TGTGCCAGTAGTCAGAGGTATAGCAATCAGCCCCAGCATTTT. Residues: CASSQRYSNQPQHF.